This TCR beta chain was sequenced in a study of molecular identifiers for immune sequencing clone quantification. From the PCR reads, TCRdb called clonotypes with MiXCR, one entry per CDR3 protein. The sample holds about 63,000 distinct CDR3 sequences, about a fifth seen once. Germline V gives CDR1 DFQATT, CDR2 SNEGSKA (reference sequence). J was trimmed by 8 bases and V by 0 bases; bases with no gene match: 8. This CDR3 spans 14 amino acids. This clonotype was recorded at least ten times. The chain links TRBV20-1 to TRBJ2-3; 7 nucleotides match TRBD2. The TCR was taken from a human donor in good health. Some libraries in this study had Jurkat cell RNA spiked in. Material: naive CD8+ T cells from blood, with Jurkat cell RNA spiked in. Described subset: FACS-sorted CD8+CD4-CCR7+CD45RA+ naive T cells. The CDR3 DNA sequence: TGCAGTGCTAGAGAGGGTCTAGCGGAAGTTACGCAGTATTTT. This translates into CSAREGLAEVTQYF.